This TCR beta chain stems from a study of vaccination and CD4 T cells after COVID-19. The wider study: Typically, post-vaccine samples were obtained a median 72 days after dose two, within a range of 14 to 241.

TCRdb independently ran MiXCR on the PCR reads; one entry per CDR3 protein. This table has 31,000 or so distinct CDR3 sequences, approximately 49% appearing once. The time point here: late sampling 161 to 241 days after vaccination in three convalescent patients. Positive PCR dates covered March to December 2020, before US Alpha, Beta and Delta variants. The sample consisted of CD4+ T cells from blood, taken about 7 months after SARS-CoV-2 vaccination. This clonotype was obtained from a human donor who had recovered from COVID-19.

This CDR3 is CASSLEREVPYEQYF. CDR3 DNA: TGTGCCAGCAGCTTGGAACGGGAGGTCCCCTACGAGCAGTACTTC. This rearrangement joins TRBV7-6 to TRBJ2-7; 7 positions agree with TRBD2. V shed 3 bases, J shed 2 bases, and the junction held 7 bases outside the gene matches. CDR1 and CDR2 (germline): SGHVS, FNYEAQ. CDR3 length equals 15 residues.